The clone carrying this T cell receptor (beta chain) was seen only a few times. This entry is derived from a study of PD-1 blockade in classical Hodgkin lymphoma. This CDR3 is 13 amino acids long. Germline CDR1 reads GTSNPN; CDR2 reads SVGIG (reference sequence). The ends were cut back, 0 bases at V and 5 bases at J, with 8 bases in the middle. Produced via immunoSEQ multiplex PCR; TCRdb's table is partial and in-frame only. The sample lists tens of thousands of clones; around 90% were seen once. Each of the patients experienced relapse following autologous stem cell transplantation, and their brentuximab vedotin exposure differed.

The rearrangement uses TRBV30 and TRBJ1-5; D is ambiguous. Sequenced here: peripheral blood mononuclear cells (PBMCs), sampled at baseline. The TCR was taken from a human donor with classical Hodgkin lymphoma. CDR3 in amino acids: CAWSVGAYQPQHF. The CDR3 bases are TGTGCCTGGAGTGTAGGAGCATATCAGCCCCAGCATTTT.